Following are 23 T cell receptor beta chains from one sample sequenced in a study of shared clonotypes between healthy human individuals. Method: immunoSEQ multiplex PCR; TCRdb's copy keeps in-frame clones and lacks some. Among approximately 500,000 clones listed, less than 96% were seen once. Sequenced sample: naive CD4+ T cells sorted from blood. Subset specified: CD45RA+ positively selected. The receptors originated from a woman in her twenties or thirties in good health.

J is TRBJ1-5 and V is TRBV6-5; the D gene is possibly TRBD1 (5 bases). The CDR3 extends over 15 amino acids. The V end was cut by 0 bases, the J end by 4 bases, with 10 bases between. CDR1 is MNHEY, CDR2 SVGAGI, per germline. The CDR3 here is CASSYSRQGNQPQHF. The CDR3 coding sequence is TGTGCCAGCAGTTACTCTCGGCAGGGTAATCAGCCCCAGCATTTT.

The chain uses TRBV29-1 and TRBJ1-2, with D tentatively TRBD1 (6 bases). The CDR3 consists of 14 residues. Germline CDR1 and CDR2: SQVTM and ANQGSEA. The germline V and J ends were trimmed by 4 bases and 7 bases, with 19 bases remaining between them. The CDR3 sequence: CSVVRRGAEGGYTF. The CDR3 DNA follows: TGCAGCGTTGTAAGGCGGGGGGCAGAGGGTGGCTACACCTTC. Combining the CDR3 with reference TRBV29-1 and TRBJ1-2 gives the whole variable domain SAVISQKPSRDICQRGTSLTIQCQVDSQVTMMFWYRQQPGQSLTLIATANQGSEATYESGFVIDKFPISRPNLTFSTLTVSNMSPEDSSIYLCSVVRRGAEGGYTFGSGTRLTVV.

This sequence joins TRBV7-2 and TRBJ2-7; 15 nucleotides line up with TRBD2. This CDR3 comprises 18 residues. From germline, CDR1 is SGHTA and CDR2 FQGNSA. With V trimmed by 5 bases and J by 2 bases, 10 bases remained unmatched. The CDR3 DNA reads as TGTGCCAGCAGCCAACGGACTAGCGGGAGGGATATCCCCTACGAGCAGTACTTC. Its translation is CASSQRTSGRDIPYEQYF.

The chain carries TRBV7-3 and TRBJ2-5, with D possibly matching TRBD2 (6 bases). V lost 3 bases, J lost 4 bases, and 15 bases lay in between. Germline V lookup: CDR1 SGHTA, CDR2 FQGTGA. The CDR3 has 15 amino acids. The CDR3 coding sequence is TGTGCCAGCAGCTTGAACGGGAGAGGTTCAGAGACCCAGTACTTC. Translated: CASSLNGRGSETQYF.

The genes are TRBV6-5 and TRBJ2-7; D is unclear. From germline, CDR1 is MNHEY and CDR2 SVGAGI. V dropped 6 bases and J dropped 4 bases, with 7 bases sitting between them. This CDR3 has 11 residues. The CDR3 here is CASRRNYEQYF. Here the CDR3 DNA reads TGTGCCAGCAGACGCAATTACGAGCAGTACTTC.

The CDR3 region has the DNA TGTGCCAGCAGTTGGCAGCGAACAACCGGGGAGCTGTTTTTT. This encodes CASSWQRTTGELFF. The J gene is TRBJ2-2, the V gene TRBV27, with D hard to call. V lost 4 bases and J lost 5, with 11 bases in between. CDR3 length: 14 residues. Germline-derived CDR1 and CDR2 are MNHEY and SMNVEV (reference sequence).

This clone was seen a few times. The V call is TRBV6-7, the J call TRBJ1-2; a weak D match, TRBD1 (5 bases). TRBV6-7 is noted as an ORF with a role that remains uncertain. With 0 bases removed from V and 6 bases from J, the gap between germline ends came to 8 bases. CDR3 length: 13 residues. CDR3 amino acids: CASSYSQGHGYTF. Here the CDR3 DNA reads TGTGCCAGCAGTTACTCCCAGGGACATGGCTACACCTTC.

The chain links TRBV6-7 to TRBJ2-5; D is undetermined. The J call may be faulty, since TRBJ2-7 better matches the DNA end. TRBV6-7 is marked as an open reading frame, function uncertain. The CDR3 length is 14 residues. For the CDR3, the DNA is TGTGCCAGCAGTTACAGCTGTAGCTCCTACGAGCAGTACTTC. Protein: CASSYSCSSYEQYF.

J is TRBJ1-3 and V is TRBV14; no firm D call. V was clipped by 4 bases and J by 0 bases, with 13 bases between them. There are 16 residues in the CDR3. Germline V gene lookup returns CDR1 SGHDN and CDR2 FVKESK. CDR3 coding DNA: TGTGCCAGCAGCCGGTTTTTGGCGTACTCTGGAAACACCATATATTTT. Its translation is CASSRFLAYSGNTIYF. Using reference TRBV14 and TRBJ1-3 for the parts outside the CDR3, the full variable domain is EAGVTQFPSHSVIEKGQTVTLRCDPISGHDNLYWYRRVMGKEIKFLLHFVKESKQDESGMPNNRFLAERTGGTYSTLKVQPAELEDSGVYFCASSRFLAYSGNTIYFGEGSWLTVV.

V usage is TRBV28 and J usage is TRBJ1-2; TRBD1 agrees at 7 bases. Looked up from germline, CDR1 is MDHEN and CDR2 is SYDVKM. The V and J ends lost 6 bases and 5 bases, in that order; junction bases with no gene match: 12. The CDR3 contains 15 residues. CDR3 residues: CASSRIDRVGYGYTF. As DNA, the CDR3 is TGTGCCAGCAGCCGGATCGACAGGGTCGGGTATGGCTACACCTTC.

The CDR3 nucleotides read TGTGCCAGCAGCCCTCGCCCCGGGGAGCTGTTTTTT. Protein sequence: CASSPRPGELFF. V and J are TRBV11-3 and TRBJ2-2; no clear D. This CDR3 spans 12 amino acids. Deletions cut 5 bases from V and 6 bases from J, with 7 bases between. Germline V gene lookup returns CDR1 SGHNT and CDR2 YENEEA.

This rearrangement joins TRBV27 to TRBJ2-7; a weak D match, TRBD2 (7 bases). Per the germline V gene, CDR1 is MNHEY and CDR2 is SMNVEV (reference sequence). This CDR3 spans 19 amino acids. Trimming shortened V by 5 bases and J by 3 bases, and 29 bases separated the two germline ends. The CDR3, as DNA: TGTGCCAGCAGTGACTTGGTTCACGGGGGGACACGGGGTATCTACGAGCAGTACTTC. Protein: CASSDLVHGGTRGIYEQYF.

The chain has TRBV10-3 and TRBJ2-1, with D possibly matching TRBD2 (5 bases). The CDR3 has 13 residues. V was pared by 3 bases and J by 9 bases, with 12 bases between. Germline CDR1 is ENHRY and CDR2 is SYGVKD. Written as DNA, the CDR3 is TGTGCCATCAGTGACCGGGAATCAGTTGAGCAGTTCTTC. This encodes CAISDRESVEQFF.

CDR3 sequence: CASHRGSSYEQYF. In DNA, the CDR3 is TGTGCCAGCCACAGGGGGAGCTCCTACGAGCAGTACTTC. This chain connects TRBV6-1 to TRBJ2-7; 8 bases align to TRBD1. Losses at the gene ends were 8 bases for V and 0 bases for J; bases not matched to a gene: 3. The CDR3 consists of 13 residues. Germline values: CDR1 MNHNS, CDR2 SASEGT.

This chain joins TRBV5-1 and TRBJ2-7, with TRBD1 identical over 9 bases. The CDR3 has 15 residues. V shed 3 bases, J shed 0 bases, and the junction held 4 bases outside the gene matches. Looked up from germline, CDR1 is SGHRS and CDR2 is YFSETQ. This chain's CDR3 is CASSSWTGASYEQYF. The DNA of the CDR3 is TGCGCCAGCAGCTCGTGGACAGGGGCCTCCTACGAGCAGTACTTC.

The chain is built from TRBV18 and TRBJ2-5, with 9 bases fitting TRBD1. The J call may not be correct, given that the DNA end is closer to TRBJ2-7. Germline CDR1 and CDR2: KGHSH and LQKENI. The CDR3 is made up of 17 amino acids. The CDR3 DNA sequence: TGTGCCAGCTCACCACTTCCCGGGACAGGGAATACCTACGAGCAGTACTTC. Translated, it gives CASSPLPGTGNTYEQYF.

The chain joins TRBV5-6 to TRBJ1-4; possible D gene TRBD1, 5 bases. V lost 0 bases and J 5 bases, leaving 5 bases between the germline ends. This CDR3 comprises 13 residues. CDR1 is SGHDT, CDR2 YYEEEE, per germline. This CDR3 reads CASSLGGNEKLFF. As DNA, the CDR3 is TGTGCCAGCAGCTTGGGGGGGAATGAAAAACTGTTTTTT.

The V and J genes are TRBV27 and TRBJ2-5; 10 positions match TRBD2. The germline V gene encodes CDR1 MNHEY and CDR2 SMNVEV (reference sequence). CDR3 length: 18 residues. V lost 5 bases, J lost 1 base, and 13 bases stayed unmatched. The CDR3 region has the DNA TGTGCCAGCAGTCCGAGAATACTAGCGGGAAGGCTCCAAGAGACCCAGTACTTC. It specifies CASSPRILAGRLQETQYF.

This chain joins TRBV11-2 and TRBJ2-3; unclear D gene. Germline lookup yields CDR1 SGHAT and CDR2 FQNNGV. The CDR3 contains 14 residues. V lost 5 bases and J 0 bases, leaving 9 bases between the germline ends. CDR3 nucleotides: TGTGCCAGCAGCCCACCGGAGAGCACAGATACGCAGTATTTT. As protein: CASSPPESTDTQYF.

The J gene is TRBJ2-2, the V gene TRBV21-1; the table gives TRBD1 as D, unverified against the DNA. TRBV21-1 is a recognized pseudogene. This CDR3 contains 12 residues. The CDR3 spells CAAQGATGELFF. The DNA for the CDR3 is TGTGCCGCCCAGGGCGCCACCGGGGAGCTGTTTTTT.

The rearrangement joins TRBV6-5 to TRBJ2-3; D might be TRBD1 (6 bases). This CDR3 contains 13 residues. The V end was cut by 2 bases, the J end by 3 bases, with 6 bases between. Germline V lookup: CDR1 MNHEY, CDR2 SVGAGI. In DNA, the CDR3 is TGTGCCAGCAGTTACCAGGGGACAGATACGCAGTATTTT. This codes for CASSYQGTDTQYF.

This rearrangement joins TRBV7-9 to TRBJ1-2, with D unclear. Trimming removed 5 bases from V and 4 bases from J, with 11 bases in between. From germline, CDR1 is SEHNR and CDR2 FQNEAQ (reference sequence). CDR3 length: 13 residues. This chain's CDR3 is CASSPPSVYGYTF. CDR3 sequence (DNA): TGTGCCAGCAGCCCCCCCTCCGTCTATGGCTACACCTTC.

This rearrangement joins TRBV10-2 to TRBJ2-5, with D possibly matching TRBD1 (6 bases). V lost 6 bases and J lost 5, with 13 bases in between. The germline V gene encodes CDR1 WSHSY and CDR2 SAAADI. This CDR3 is 13 amino acids long. CDR3 sequence reads: CASRDSARETQYF. The CDR3 DNA reads TGCGCCAGCAGGGACAGTGCACGGGAGACCCAGTACTTC.